The T cell receptor beta chain described here comes from a study of cytomegalovirus exposure and HLA in healthy donors. Study as a whole: Unique TCRs from HLA-typed donors, 75 million to 100 million of them, were held in an early data release. Study outcomes and limitations: A missense DCLRE1C variant was associated with V- and J-gene trimming of TCR beta chains in a later analysis, and an independent cohort replicated the association. Accurate HLA-A and HLA-B prediction from TCR beta sequences was reported for most subjects.

As regards this clone: The target antigen is unknown.

The germline V and J ends were trimmed by 7 bases and 0 bases, with 12 bases remaining between them. This CDR3 has 15 amino acids. CDR1 MDHEN and CDR2 SYDVKM come from the germline V gene. Sampled while nominally healthy, donors likely had unrecorded immune exposures. The PCR ran on 60 Vbeta and 13 Jbeta primers. Using immunoSEQ multiplex PCR, the repertoire was profiled, and TCRdb retains in-frame clones only, with some absent. Of 85,000 to 90,000 clones listed, 65% to 80% were seen once; the top ten hold around 2.5%. The sequenced sample was PBMCs. The TCR originated in a young man in good health and CMV-seronegative. The chain uses TRBV28 and TRBJ1-4; D remains ambiguous. CDR3 in DNA: TGTGCCAGCACCCCATCACATGCAACTAATGAAAAACTGTTTTTT. It yields the protein CASTPSHATNEKLFF.